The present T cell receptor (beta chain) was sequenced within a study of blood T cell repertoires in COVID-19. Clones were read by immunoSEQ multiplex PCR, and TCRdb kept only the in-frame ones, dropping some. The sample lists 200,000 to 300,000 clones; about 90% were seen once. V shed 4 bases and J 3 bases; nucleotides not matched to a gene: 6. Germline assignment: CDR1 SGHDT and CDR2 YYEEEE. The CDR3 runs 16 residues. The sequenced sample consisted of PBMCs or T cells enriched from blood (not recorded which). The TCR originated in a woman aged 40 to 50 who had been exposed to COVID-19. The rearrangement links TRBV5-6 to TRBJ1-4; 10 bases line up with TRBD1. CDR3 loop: CASSQIGQGANEKLFF. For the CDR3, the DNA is TGTGCCAGCAGCCAAATCGGACAGGGGGCTAATGAAAAACTGTTTTTT.